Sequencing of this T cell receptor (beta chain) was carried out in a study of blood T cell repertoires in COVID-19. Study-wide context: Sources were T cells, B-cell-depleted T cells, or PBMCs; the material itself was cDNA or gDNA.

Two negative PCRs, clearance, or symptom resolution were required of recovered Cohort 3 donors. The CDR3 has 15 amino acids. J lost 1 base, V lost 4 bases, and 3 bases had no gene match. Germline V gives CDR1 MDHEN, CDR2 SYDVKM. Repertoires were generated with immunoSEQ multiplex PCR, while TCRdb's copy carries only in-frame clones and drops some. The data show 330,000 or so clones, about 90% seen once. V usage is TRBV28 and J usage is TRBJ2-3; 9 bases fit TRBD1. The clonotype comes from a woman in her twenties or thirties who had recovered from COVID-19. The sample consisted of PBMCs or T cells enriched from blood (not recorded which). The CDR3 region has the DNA TGTGCCAGCAGTTCGCGGACAGGGGGCACAGATACGCAGTATTTT. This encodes CASSSRTGGTDTQYF.